Detailed here is one T cell receptor beta chain. This sample was taken from a study of CD8 T cells in ankylosing spondylitis. With 3 bases removed from V and 6 bases from J, the gap between germline ends came to 25 bases. Per germline, CDR1 LGHNA and CDR2 YNFKEQ. There are 18 residues in the CDR3. TCRdb reprocessed the 5' RACE reads with MiXCR, giving one entry per CDR3 protein. This sample has 340,000 or so distinct CDR3 sequences; approximately 15% occur once, and the top ten carry 0.9% to 1.2%. This TCR was recovered from a male donor with ankylosing spondylitis or in good health (not recorded which). This chain joins TRBV4-2 and TRBJ2-3, with a possible D match to TRBD2 (5 bases). Sequencing used blood, either unsorted or a sorted T cell fraction (not recorded which). Here the CDR3 reads CASSQLTRTQSKEDTQYF. In nucleotides, the CDR3 is TGTGCCAGCAGCCAGCTAACCCGGACTCAGAGCAAAGAGGATACGCAGTATTTT.